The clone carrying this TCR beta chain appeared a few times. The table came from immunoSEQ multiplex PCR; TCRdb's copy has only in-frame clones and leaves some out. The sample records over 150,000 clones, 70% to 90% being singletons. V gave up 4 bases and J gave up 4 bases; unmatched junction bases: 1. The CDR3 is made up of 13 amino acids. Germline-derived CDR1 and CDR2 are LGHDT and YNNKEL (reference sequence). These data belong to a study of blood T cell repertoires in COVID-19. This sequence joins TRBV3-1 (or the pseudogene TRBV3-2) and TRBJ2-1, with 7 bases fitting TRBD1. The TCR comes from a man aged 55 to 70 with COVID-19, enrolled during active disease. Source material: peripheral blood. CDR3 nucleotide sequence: TGTGCCAGCAGCCCGACAGGGTACAATGAGCAGTTCTTC. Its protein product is CASSPTGYNEQFF.